These 23 T cell receptor beta chains were all obtained from the same sample, sequenced in a study of post-analysis software for immune sequencing data (dated by TCRdb to the mid-2010s). Summary of the overall study and its limitations: Significantly higher frequencies in patients than in controls were found for roughly 5 TRBV segments, including TRBV5-6, TRBV5-1 and TRBV20-1.

The receptor library was made with PCR. TCRdb lists the instrument as Illumina HiSeq 2500. Unique molecular identifiers were incorporated into TCR beta cDNA libraries to reduce PCR and sequencing biases. In TCRdb, the public reads were trimmed at Q25 with fastp and aligned with MiXCR, with productive beta chains retained. Rows are unified per CDR3 protein, each entry keeping the most common DNA and genes. The sample contains about 400,000 distinct CDR3 sequences, approximately 33% of them found a single time. The ten largest clones add up to 10% to 15% of the sample. For these receptors, no antigen is known. The sequencing input was blood. The receptors originated from a girl between 5 and 17 years old with multiple sclerosis.

The chain combines TRBV12-3 or TRBV12-4 with TRBJ1-5; D gene ambiguous. This CDR3 has 15 amino acids. Trimming removed 6 bases from V and 0 bases from J, with 12 bases in between. The CDR3 reads CASSPAGSSNQPQHF. The CDR3 nucleotides read TGTGCCAGCAGCCCCGCAGGATCTAGCAATCAGCCCCAGCATTTT.

The rearrangement uses TRBV6-5 and TRBJ2-5; D is undetermined. The CDR3 is 15 amino acids. Germline loops: CDR1 MNHEY, CDR2 SVGAGI. Between the trimmed V and J ends, which lost 0 bases and 11 bases, there was a span of 19 bases. The CDR3 coding sequence is TGTGCCAGCAGTTACTCAGGACCAGAAAGAGACGGACAGTACTTC. This gives the protein CASSYSGPERDGQYF.

This rearrangement joins TRBV4-3 to TRBJ2-2, with 13 bases lining up with TRBD2. With V trimmed by 4 bases and J by 1 base, 3 bases remained unmatched. Germline V gene sequence: CDR1 LGHNA, CDR2 YSLEER. This CDR3 contains 17 residues. Here the CDR3 DNA reads TGCGCCAGCAGCCGTAGACTAGCGGGGGGGAACACCGGGGAGCTGTTTTTT. It codes for CASSRRLAGGNTGELFF.

V and J are TRBV28 and TRBJ2-1; 14 positions agree with TRBD2. The germline CDR1 and CDR2 sequences are MDHEN and SYDVKM. The CDR3 loop spans 18 amino acids. J was trimmed by 1 base and V by 6 bases; bases with no gene match: 8. CDR3 in amino acids: CASRAGLAGEISYNEQFF. CDR3 nucleotide sequence: TGTGCCAGCAGGGCGGGACTAGCGGGGGAGATATCCTACAATGAGCAGTTCTTC.

Points on this clonotype: Germline and junction disagree at one end, which may indicate a read error. The chain recombines TRBV7-2 with TRBJ2-1, with D possibly being TRBD1 (6 bases). Germline V gives CDR1 SGHTA, CDR2 FQGNSA. CDR3 length: 11 amino acids. The DNA of the CDR3 is TGTGCCGGCAGGACAGAGGTGGAGCAGTTCTTC. Protein sequence: CAGRTEVEQFF.

This clonotype showed up just a few times. V is TRBV7-9 and J is TRBJ2-1; D uncertain. From germline, CDR1 is SEHNR and CDR2 FQNEAQ (reference sequence). The CDR3 consists of 14 residues. Trimming pared 4 bases from V and 7 bases from J, leaving 14 bases between. CDR3 nucleotides: TGTGCCAGCAGCTCATCCCGGGCGCCGAATGAGCAGTTCTTC. This translates into CASSSSRAPNEQFF.

Details on this clonotype: At one end the junction does not follow the germline gene, possibly because of a read error. The rearrangement joins TRBV7-7 to TRBJ2-5; D may be TRBD2 (6 bases). This CDR3 region has 15 residues. CDR1 SSHAT and CDR2 FNYEAQ come from the germline V gene (reference sequence). The CDR3 sequence: CASTLTGGDQETQYF. In DNA form, the CDR3 reads TGTGCTAGCACCCTAACGGGCGGGGATCAAGAGACCCAGTACTTC.

The chain links TRBV7-9 to TRBJ2-7; perhaps TRBD2 as D (6 bases). V lost 4 bases and J 2 bases, leaving 9 bases between the germline ends. This CDR3 is built from 13 residues. Germline assignment: CDR1 SEHNR and CDR2 FQNEAQ (reference sequence). CDR3 coding DNA: TGTGCCAGCAGCTCATGGAGGGCCTACGAGCAGTACTTC. Its translation is CASSSWRAYEQYF.

The gene calls are TRBV4-3 and TRBJ2-7; TRBD1 agrees at 7 bases. Germline V CDR1 and CDR2: LGHNA, YSLEER. The CDR3 loop spans 15 amino acids. The V gene end was trimmed by 4 bases and the J gene end by 0 bases; junction bases not matched to a gene: 6. Written as DNA, the CDR3 is TGCGCCAGCAGCCCGGAAGGGGGCCTCTCCTACGAGCAGTACTTC. This encodes CASSPEGGLSYEQYF.

In this sample, this clonotype turned up a few times. The chain recombines TRBV5-1 with TRBJ2-1; 12 positions agree with TRBD2. The germline CDR1 and CDR2 sequences are SGHRS and YFSETQ. Trimming removed 4 bases from V and 8 bases from J; junction bases left unmatched: 7. The CDR3 loop spans 15 amino acids. The CDR3 protein is CASSHRLAGEDEQFF. In DNA, the CDR3 is TGCGCCAGCAGCCACCGACTAGCGGGGGAGGATGAGCAGTTCTTC.

About this clonotype itself: A much bigger clone sits one base away, suggesting this may be a read error. The chain joins TRBV20-1 to TRBJ2-1, with TRBD2 identical over 7 bases. V dropped 7 bases and J dropped 10; count of bases not matched to a gene: 13. The CDR3 consists of 13 residues. The germline gives CDR1 DFQATT, CDR2 SNEGSKA (reference sequence). The CDR3 loop reads CSVRRSGGAEQFF. In DNA, the CDR3 is TGCAGTGTCCGTCGATCGGGGGGAGCGGAGCAGTTCTTC.

There are a few counts of this clonotype. The gene calls are TRBV4-3 and TRBJ2-2; a weak D match, TRBD2 (6 bases). The CDR3 spans 13 residues. Germline CDR1 reads LGHNA; CDR2 reads YSLEER. V was pared by 3 bases and J by 10 bases, with 12 bases between. DNA of the CDR3: TGCGCCAGCAGCCACCCCGGGACTTCGGAGCTGTTTTTT. This sequence encodes CASSHPGTSELFF.

The chain recombines TRBV14 with TRBJ1-2; D gene ambiguous. The CDR3 extends over 12 amino acids. CDR1 and CDR2 (germline): SGHDN, FVKESK. With 4 bases removed from V and 4 bases from J, the gap between germline ends came to 7 bases. The CDR3 DNA reads TGTGCCAGCAGCCGCAGCCGCTATGGCTACACCTTC. As protein: CASSRSRYGYTF.

V and J are TRBV2 and TRBJ2-5; no definite D call. The ends were cut back, 1 base at V and 4 bases at J, with 13 bases in the middle. Germline V lookup: CDR1 SNHLY, CDR2 FYNNEI. The CDR3 contains 15 residues. CDR3 sequence (DNA): TGTGCCAGCAGTGAAGACAATGCTCCCCCAGAGACCCAGTACTTC. Its protein product is CASSEDNAPPETQYF.

The gene calls are TRBV20-1 and TRBJ1-2; TRBD1 is a possible D gene (5 bases). Trimming shortened V by 3 bases and J by 3 bases, and 14 bases separated the two germline ends. This CDR3 is built from 14 residues. The germline CDR1 and CDR2 sequences are DFQATT and SNEGSKA (reference sequence). The CDR3: CSASKGRFDYGYTF. DNA for the CDR3: TGCAGTGCTAGTAAGGGGAGGTTCGACTATGGCTACACCTTC.

This clonotype came up once. The gene calls are TRBV7-2 and TRBJ1-4; D is perhaps TRBD1 (6 bases). V shed 0 bases and J shed 7 bases, with 15 bases lying between them. There are 16 residues in the CDR3. Germline V lookup: CDR1 SGHTA, CDR2 FQGNSA. This CDR3 reads CASSLARGGRSEKLFF. CDR3 nucleotides: TGTGCCAGCAGCTTAGCGCGGGGGGGGCGTAGTGAAAAACTGTTTTTT.

J is TRBJ2-1 and V is TRBV28; TRBD2 aligns across 13 bases. V trimming: 4 bases; J trimming: 9 bases; junction bases outside the gene matches: 6. This CDR3 contains 15 residues. Germline values: CDR1 MDHEN, CDR2 SYDVKM. CDR3 region: CASSSRTSGGFEQFF. The CDR3 DNA reads as TGTGCCAGCAGTTCCAGGACTAGCGGGGGCTTTGAGCAGTTCTTC.

The V call is TRBV5-5, the J call TRBJ2-7; no clear D gene. The CDR3 contains 14 residues. With 2 bases removed from V and 3 bases from J, the gap between germline ends came to 12 bases. Germline assignment: CDR1 SGHKS and CDR2 YYEKEE (reference sequence). CDR3 coding DNA: TGTGCCAGCAGCTTTTCTACTGGGGTCTACGAGCAGTACTTC. Its translation: CASSFSTGVYEQYF.

The rearrangement links TRBV4-1 to TRBJ2-7; TRBD2 is a possible D gene (5 bases). The CDR3 is 15 residues long. Trimming cost V 1 base and J 0 bases, with 10 bases left between them. Germline V gene data show CDR1 as MGHRA and CDR2 as YSYEKL. Written as DNA, the CDR3 is TGCGCCAGCAGCCAAGGGGTAGGGAGCTCCTACGAGCAGTACTTC. Amino acid sequence: CASSQGVGSSYEQYF.

This clonotype was seen a few times. J is TRBJ1-2 and V is TRBV6-1; TRBD1 is a possible D gene (6 bases). The CDR3 extends over 18 amino acids. V was clipped by 6 bases and J by 3 bases, with 26 bases between them. Germline V lookup: CDR1 MNHNS, CDR2 SASEGT. CDR3 sequence reads: CASRLGGIGVGADYGYTF. CDR3 DNA sequence: TGTGCCAGCAGACTAGGGGGGATCGGAGTAGGGGCCGACTATGGCTACACCTTC.

V is TRBV5-1 and J is TRBJ2-2, with TRBD2 identical over 7 bases. The CDR3 sequence is 16 residues long. The V gene end was trimmed by 6 bases and the J gene end by 5 bases; junction bases not matched to a gene: 13. CDR1 and CDR2 from the germline V gene are SGHRS and YFSETQ. The chain's CDR3 is CASNPSGGLRTGELFF. The CDR3 DNA follows: TGCGCCAGCAACCCGTCGGGGGGATTGAGAACCGGGGAGCTGTTTTTT.

The chain is built from TRBV6-6 and TRBJ2-7; a weak D match, TRBD2 (6 bases). Germline V gives CDR1 MNHNY, CDR2 SVGAGI (reference sequence). Trimming shortened V by 8 bases and J by 6 bases, and 14 bases separated the two germline ends. CDR3 length: 12 amino acids. CDR3 bases: TGTGCCAGCGGGGAACTAGCTTGCGAGCAGTACTTC. It specifies CASGELACEQYF.

This clonotype was detected ten times or more. The chain employs TRBV7-6 and TRBJ2-5; unclear D gene. This CDR3 comprises 13 residues. Trimming left V 1 base short and J 3 bases short, with 6 bases between. In germline, CDR1 is SGHVS, CDR2 FNYEAQ. CDR3 amino acids: CASSLGAEETQYF. In DNA form, the CDR3 reads TGTGCCAGCAGCTTAGGGGCAGAAGAGACCCAGTACTTC.